These 10 T cell receptor beta chains were all obtained from the same sample, sequenced in a study of T-cell reconstitution after alpha-beta-depleted transplantation in children. Library preparation (for TCRbeta) was performed with unique molecular identifiers. TCRdb ran MiXCR on the PCR reads and lists one entry per CDR3 protein. Here the sample spans around 400,000 distinct CDR3 sequences, roughly 22% being singletons. The specimen comprised PBMCs from the stem cell graft donor, sampled from the stem cell graft. These receptors all stem from a human donor who donated a stem cell graft to a child with acute myeloid leukemia.

This clonotype was seen at least ten times. This chain uses TRBV7-9 with TRBJ2-1, with 8 bases that match TRBD2. The CDR3 runs to 13 residues. The J segment lost 6 bases and the V segment lost 2 bases, leaving 0 bases of the junction unmatched. From germline, CDR1 is SEHNR and CDR2 FQNEAQ (reference sequence). The CDR3 loop reads CASSLSGSNEQFF. CDR3 in DNA: TGTGCCAGCAGCTTAAGCGGGAGCAATGAGCAGTTCTTC.

This chain uses TRBV28 with TRBJ2-5; 9 positions match TRBD2. The germline V gene has CDR1 MDHEN and CDR2 SYDVKM. The CDR3 has 16 residues. After removal of 6 bases from V and 5 bases from J, the junction contained 13 bases not matched to a gene. CDR3 region: CASSLAGKLWWETQYF. The CDR3 DNA reads as TGTGCCAGCAGCCTAGCGGGAAAGCTTTGGTGGGAGACCCAGTACTTC.

This clonotype was counted only a few times. CDR3 DNA sequence: TGTGCCAGCGAAGCAACTAGCGGGAGTTTTACTGAGCAGTTCTTC. It translates to CASEATSGSFTEQFF. The chain recombines TRBV12-3 or TRBV12-4 with TRBJ2-1, with 11 bases aligning to TRBD2. The CDR3 loop spans 15 amino acids. Unmatched junction bases numbered 12, after V lost 8 bases and J lost 9 bases.

The rearrangement joins TRBV5-1 to TRBJ2-4, with 7 bases fitting TRBD1. CDR3 size: 14 residues. From germline, CDR1 is SGHRS and CDR2 YFSETQ. The junction had 2 bases not matched to a gene; V was cut back by 2 bases and J by 3 bases. The CDR3 reads CASSFGDSKNIQYF. In DNA form, the CDR3 reads TGCGCCAGCAGCTTCGGGGACAGCAAAAACATTCAGTACTTC.

This clonotype was found many times. The chain employs TRBV5-1 and TRBJ2-2; D is undetermined. V gave up 4 bases and J gave up 0 bases, with 10 bases separating them. CDR3 length: 15 residues. CDR1 is SGHRS, CDR2 YFSETQ, per germline. The CDR3 loop reads CASSPGRTNTGELFF. CDR3 DNA sequence: TGCGCCAGCAGCCCCGGACGGACGAACACCGGGGAGCTGTTTTTT. Full variable domain (missing parts from reference TRBV5-1 and TRBJ2-2): KAGVTQTPRYLIKTRGQQVTLSCSPISGHRSVSWYQQTPGQGLQFLFEYFSETQRNKGNFPGRFSGRQFSNSRSEMNVSTLELGDSALYLCASSPGRTNTGELFFGEGSRLTVL.

This clonotype was counted between two and nine times. The chain joins TRBV2 to TRBJ2-1; no clear D gene. V lost 1 base to trimming and J lost 4 bases, with 11 bases between them. The CDR3 is made up of 15 amino acids. Germline CDR1 is SNHLY and CDR2 is FYNNEI. CDR3 nucleotide sequence: TGTGCCAGCAGTGAAGGCTCAGGCCGGTACAATGAGCAGTTCTTC. As protein: CASSEGSGRYNEQFF. Full variable domain (rest looked up from reference TRBV2 and TRBJ2-1): EPEVTQTPSHQVTQMGQEVILRCVPISNHLYFYWYRQILGQKVEFLVSFYNNEISEKSEIFDDQFSVERPDGSNFTLKIRSTKLEDSAMYFCASSEGSGRYNEQFFGPGTRLTVL.

V usage is TRBV20-1 and J usage is TRBJ2-7, with D uncertain. The germline V gene has CDR1 DFQATT and CDR2 SNEGSKA (reference sequence). This CDR3 comprises 14 residues. V was trimmed by 1 base and J by 2 bases, leaving 12 bases between them. The CDR3 spells CSARVGSLTYEQYF. Written as DNA, the CDR3 is TGCAGTGCTAGAGTGGGTAGTTTAACCTACGAGCAGTACTTC.

The chain employs TRBV27 and TRBJ2-7; 16 bases fit TRBD2. This CDR3 has 16 amino acids. Germline V lookup: CDR1 MNHEY, CDR2 SMNVEV (reference sequence). The V segment lost 5 bases and the J segment 7 bases; nucleotides outside the gene matches: 8. The CDR3 is CASSRTQGLAGGEQYF. In nucleotides, the CDR3 is TGTGCCAGCAGTCGGACTCAGGGACTAGCGGGAGGGGAGCAGTACTTC.

This clonotype came up a few times. The CDR3 coding sequence is TGCGCCAGCAGAGCGGGAGGGTCCAAAAACATTCAGTACTTC. Translation gives CASRAGGSKNIQYF. The V and J genes are TRBV10-2 and TRBJ2-4; 10 bases line up with TRBD2. The V gene end was trimmed by 6 bases and the J gene end by 2 bases; junction bases not matched to a gene: 1. From germline, CDR1 is WSHSY and CDR2 SAAADI. The CDR3 has 14 amino acids.

This clonotype appeared a few times. This chain connects TRBV7-9 to TRBJ2-7; possibly TRBD1 for D (6 bases). Trimming removed 0 bases at V and 6 bases at J, with 12 bases between. Germline V CDR1 and CDR2: SEHNR, FQNEAQ (reference sequence). The CDR3 covers 14 residues. The CDR3 nucleotides are TGTGCCAGCAGCTTAGCGTACCCAGGGGTCGAGCAGTACTTC. This codes for CASSLAYPGVEQYF.